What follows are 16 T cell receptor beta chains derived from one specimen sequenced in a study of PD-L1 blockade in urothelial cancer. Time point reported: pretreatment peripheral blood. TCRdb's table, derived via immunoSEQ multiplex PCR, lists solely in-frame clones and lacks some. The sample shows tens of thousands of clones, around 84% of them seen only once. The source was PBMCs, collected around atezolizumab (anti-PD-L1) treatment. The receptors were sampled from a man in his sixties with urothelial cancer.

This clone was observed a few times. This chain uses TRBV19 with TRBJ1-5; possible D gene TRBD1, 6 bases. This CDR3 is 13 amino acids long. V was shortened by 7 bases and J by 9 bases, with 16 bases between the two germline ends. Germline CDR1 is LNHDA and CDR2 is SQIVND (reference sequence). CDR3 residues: CASKGQGIRPQHF. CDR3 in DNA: TGTGCCAGTAAGGGCCAGGGGATTAGGCCCCAGCATTTT.

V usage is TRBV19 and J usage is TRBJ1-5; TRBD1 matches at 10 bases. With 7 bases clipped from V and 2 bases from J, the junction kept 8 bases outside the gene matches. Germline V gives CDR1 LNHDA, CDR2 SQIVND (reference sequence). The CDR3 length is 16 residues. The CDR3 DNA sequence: TGTGCCAGTACCCGGGACAGGGGACGAGGCAATCAGCCCCAGCATTTT. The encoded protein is CASTRDRGRGNQPQHF.

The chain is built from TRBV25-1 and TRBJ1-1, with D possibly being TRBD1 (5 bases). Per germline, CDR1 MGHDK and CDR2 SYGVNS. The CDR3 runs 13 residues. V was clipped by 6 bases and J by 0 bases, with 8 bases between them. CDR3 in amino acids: CASRETVNTEAFF. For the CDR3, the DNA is TGTGCCAGCAGGGAGACAGTGAACACTGAAGCTTTCTTT.

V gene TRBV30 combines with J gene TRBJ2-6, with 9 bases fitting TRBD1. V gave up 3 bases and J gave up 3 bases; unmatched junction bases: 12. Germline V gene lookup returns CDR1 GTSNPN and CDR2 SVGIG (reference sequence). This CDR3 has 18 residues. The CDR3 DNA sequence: TGTGCCTGGAGCACGAGCCGGGACAGGGCATTTGGGGCCAACGTCCTGACTTTC. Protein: CAWSTSRDRAFGANVLTF.

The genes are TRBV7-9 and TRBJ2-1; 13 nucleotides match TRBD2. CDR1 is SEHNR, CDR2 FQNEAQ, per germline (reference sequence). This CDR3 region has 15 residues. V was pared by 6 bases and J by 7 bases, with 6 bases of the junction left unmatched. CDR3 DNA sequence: TGTGCCAGCAGTTACGGACTAGCGGGAGTAAATGAGCAGTTCTTC. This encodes CASSYGLAGVNEQFF. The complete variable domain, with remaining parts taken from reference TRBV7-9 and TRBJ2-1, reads DTGVSQNPRHKITKRGQNVTFRCDPISEHNRLYWYRQTLGQGPEFLTYFQNEAQLEKSRLLSDRFSAERPKGSFSTLEIQRTEQGDSAMYLCASSYGLAGVNEQFFGPGTRLTVL.

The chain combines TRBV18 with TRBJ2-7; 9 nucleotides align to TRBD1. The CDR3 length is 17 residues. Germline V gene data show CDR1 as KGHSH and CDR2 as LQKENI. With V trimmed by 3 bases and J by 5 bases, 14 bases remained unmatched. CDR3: CASSPTLVGQGSHEQYF. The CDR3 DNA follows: TGTGCCAGCTCACCGACGCTTGTTGGACAGGGGAGCCACGAGCAGTACTTC.

CDR3 sequence: CASSLAQNQPQHF. The DNA for the CDR3 is TGTGCCAGCAGCTTGGCCCAGAATCAGCCCCAGCATTTT. This chain connects TRBV7-2 to TRBJ1-5; D is undetermined. The V end was cut by 3 bases, the J end by 4 bases, with 7 bases between. The CDR3 is made up of 13 amino acids. The germline CDR1 and CDR2 sequences are SGHTA and FQGNSA.

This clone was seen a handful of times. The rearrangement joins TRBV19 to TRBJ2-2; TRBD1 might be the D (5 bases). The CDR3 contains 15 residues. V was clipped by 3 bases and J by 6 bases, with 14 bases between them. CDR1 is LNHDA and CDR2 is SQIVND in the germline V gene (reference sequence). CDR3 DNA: TGTGCCAGTAGTATTCGACAGTCGGGTCCCGGGGAGCTGTTTTTT. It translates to CASSIRQSGPGELFF.

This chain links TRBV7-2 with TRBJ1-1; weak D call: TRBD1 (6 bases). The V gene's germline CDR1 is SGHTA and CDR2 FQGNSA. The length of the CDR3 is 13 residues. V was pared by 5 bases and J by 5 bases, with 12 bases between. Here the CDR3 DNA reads TGTGCCAGCAGCCTGCAGGGGTTGACTGAAGCTTTCTTT. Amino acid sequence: CASSLQGLTEAFF.

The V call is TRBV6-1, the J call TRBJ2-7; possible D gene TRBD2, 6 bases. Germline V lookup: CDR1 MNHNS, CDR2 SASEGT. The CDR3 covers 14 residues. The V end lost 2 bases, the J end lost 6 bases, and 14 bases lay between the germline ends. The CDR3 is CASSENGLGGEQYF. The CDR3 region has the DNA TGTGCCAGCAGTGAAAATGGACTCGGGGGCGAGCAGTACTTC.

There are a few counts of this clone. The CDR3 sequence is CASSGQGIGMGYTF. The CDR3 DNA is TGTGCCAGCAGTGGACAGGGTATAGGCATGGGCTACACCTTC. V is TRBV6-1 and J is TRBJ1-2; 7 nucleotides match TRBD1. The CDR3 sequence is 14 residues long. CDR1 is MNHNS and CDR2 is SASEGT in the germline V gene. V lost 4 bases to trimming and J lost 8 bases; unmatched junction nucleotides: 10.

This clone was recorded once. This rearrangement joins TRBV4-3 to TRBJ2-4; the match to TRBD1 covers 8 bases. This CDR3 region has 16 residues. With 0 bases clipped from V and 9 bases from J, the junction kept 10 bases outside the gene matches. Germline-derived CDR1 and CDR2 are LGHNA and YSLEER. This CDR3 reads CASSQDRGQGRGIQYF. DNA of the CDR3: TGCGCCAGCAGCCAAGATCGAGGACAGGGTAGGGGCATTCAGTACTTC.

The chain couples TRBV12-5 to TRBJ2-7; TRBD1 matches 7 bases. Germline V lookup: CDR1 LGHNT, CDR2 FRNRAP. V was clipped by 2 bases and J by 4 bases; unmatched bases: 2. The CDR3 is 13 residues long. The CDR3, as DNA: TGTGCTAGTGGTTTGAACAGGGGTTACGAGCAGTACTTC. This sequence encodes CASGLNRGYEQYF.

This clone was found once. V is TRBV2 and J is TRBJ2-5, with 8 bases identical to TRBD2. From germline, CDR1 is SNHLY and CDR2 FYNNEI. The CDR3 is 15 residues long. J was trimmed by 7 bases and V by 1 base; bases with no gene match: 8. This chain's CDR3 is CASSEDGRGFATQYF. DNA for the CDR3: TGTGCCAGCAGTGAAGACGGGAGGGGTTTTGCGACCCAGTACTTC.

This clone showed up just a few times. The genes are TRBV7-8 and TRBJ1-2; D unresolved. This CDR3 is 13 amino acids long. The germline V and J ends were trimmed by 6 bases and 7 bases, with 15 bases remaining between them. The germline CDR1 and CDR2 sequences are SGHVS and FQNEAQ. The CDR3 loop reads CASRQDSLGGYTF. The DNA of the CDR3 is TGTGCCAGCAGGCAGGACTCCTTGGGTGGCTACACCTTC.

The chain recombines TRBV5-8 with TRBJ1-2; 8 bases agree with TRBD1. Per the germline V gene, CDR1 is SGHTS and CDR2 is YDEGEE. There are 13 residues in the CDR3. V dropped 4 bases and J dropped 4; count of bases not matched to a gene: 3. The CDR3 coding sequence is TGTGCCAGCAGCCGAGGACAGGGCTATGGCTACACCTTC. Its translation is CASSRGQGYGYTF.